Each of the 5 T cell receptor beta chains below was sequenced from the same sample in a study of blood T cell repertoires in COVID-19. Using immunoSEQ multiplex PCR, the repertoire was profiled, and TCRdb retains in-frame clones only, with some absent. This sample has 250,000 or so clones, with around nine tenths found just once. The sequenced sample consisted of peripheral blood. All receptors derive from a woman aged 60 to 75 with COVID-19, enrolled during active disease.

A few counts support this clone. The V and J genes are TRBV9 and TRBJ2-7; 8 bases line up with TRBD2. In germline, CDR1 is SGDLS, CDR2 YYNGEE. Trimming removed 4 bases from V and 3 bases from J; junction bases left unmatched: 12. CDR3 length: 16 residues. The chain's CDR3 is CASSPRGAGVLYEQYF. CDR3 nucleotides: TGTGCCAGCAGCCCCCGAGGAGCGGGAGTTCTCTACGAGCAGTACTTC.

The chain links TRBV2 to TRBJ2-7, with TRBD2 matching 13 bases. The CDR3 is 12 residues long. V was pared by 7 bases and J by 12 bases, with 6 bases of the junction left unmatched. Looked up from germline, CDR1 is SNHLY and CDR2 is FYNNEI. The CDR3 coding sequence is TGTGCCAGCACTGTACTAGCGGGAGGGCCGTACTTC. Translating it yields CASTVLAGGPYF.

The rearrangement links TRBV7-9 to TRBJ1-6; D ambiguous. CDR1 is SEHNR and CDR2 is FQNEAQ in the germline V gene (reference sequence). Trimming took 3 bases from V and 10 from J, leaving 13 bases between them. This CDR3 comprises 14 residues. The CDR3 DNA is TGTGCCAGCAGCTTCGACGGGGTAGGCTCACCCCTCCACTTT. Its translation: CASSFDGVGSPLHF.

About this clone itself: An end of the junction does not agree with germline; a read error may underlie this. The chain joins TRBV30 to TRBJ2-1; 7 positions match TRBD2. The CDR3 totals 13 residues. The germline gives CDR1 GTSNPN, CDR2 SVGIG (reference sequence). CDR3 amino acids: CLSRAGTGNEQFF. The DNA of the CDR3 is TGCCTTAGTAGAGCGGGAACGGGCAATGAGCAGTTCTTC.

The chain carries TRBV29-1 and TRBJ1-1; D call uncertain. The germline V and J ends were trimmed by 5 bases and 1 base, with 2 bases remaining between them. CDR3 length equals 10 residues. Germline V lookup: CDR1 SQVTM, CDR2 ANQGSEA. The CDR3 DNA follows: TGCAGCGTTCGGAACACTGAAGCTTTCTTT. Its translation is CSVRNTEAFF.